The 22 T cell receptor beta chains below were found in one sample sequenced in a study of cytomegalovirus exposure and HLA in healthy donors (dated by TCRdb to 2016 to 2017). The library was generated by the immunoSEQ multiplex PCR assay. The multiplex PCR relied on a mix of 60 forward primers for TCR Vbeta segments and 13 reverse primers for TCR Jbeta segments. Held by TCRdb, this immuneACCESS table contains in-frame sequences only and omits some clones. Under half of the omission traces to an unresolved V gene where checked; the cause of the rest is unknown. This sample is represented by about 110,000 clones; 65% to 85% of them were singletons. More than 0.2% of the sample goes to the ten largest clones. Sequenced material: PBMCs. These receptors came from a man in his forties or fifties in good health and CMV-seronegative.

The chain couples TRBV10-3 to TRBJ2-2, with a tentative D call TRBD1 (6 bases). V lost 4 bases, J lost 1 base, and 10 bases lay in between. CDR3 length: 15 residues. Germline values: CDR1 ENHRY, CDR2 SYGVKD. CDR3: CAISVKGENTGELFF. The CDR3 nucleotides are TGTGCCATCAGTGTCAAGGGGGAGAACACCGGGGAGCTGTTTTTT.

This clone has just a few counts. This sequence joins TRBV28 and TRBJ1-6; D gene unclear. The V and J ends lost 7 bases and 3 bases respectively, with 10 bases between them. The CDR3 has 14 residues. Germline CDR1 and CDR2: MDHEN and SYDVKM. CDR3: CASIPSVYNSPLHF. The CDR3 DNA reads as TGTGCCAGCATTCCGAGTGTCTATAATTCACCCCTCCACTTT.

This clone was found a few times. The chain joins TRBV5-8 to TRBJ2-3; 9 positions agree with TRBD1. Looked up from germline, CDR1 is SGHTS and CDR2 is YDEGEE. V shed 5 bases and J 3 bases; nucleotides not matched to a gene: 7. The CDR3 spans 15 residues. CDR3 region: CASSPGTGSTDTQYF. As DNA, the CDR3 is TGTGCCAGCAGTCCCGGGACAGGGTCGACAGATACGCAGTATTTT.

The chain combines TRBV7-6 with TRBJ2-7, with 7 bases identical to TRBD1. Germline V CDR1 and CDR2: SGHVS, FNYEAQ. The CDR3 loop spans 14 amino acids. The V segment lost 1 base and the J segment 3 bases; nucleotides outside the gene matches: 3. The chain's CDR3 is CASSLEGGSYEQYF. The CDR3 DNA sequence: TGTGCCAGCAGCTTAGAAGGGGGCAGCTACGAGCAGTACTTC.

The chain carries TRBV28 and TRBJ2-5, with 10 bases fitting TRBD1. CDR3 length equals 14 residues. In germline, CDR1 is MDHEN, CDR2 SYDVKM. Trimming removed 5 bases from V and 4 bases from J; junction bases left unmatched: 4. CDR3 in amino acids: CASSRDRGLETQYF. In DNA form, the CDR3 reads TGTGCCAGCAGTCGGGACAGGGGATTAGAGACCCAGTACTTC.

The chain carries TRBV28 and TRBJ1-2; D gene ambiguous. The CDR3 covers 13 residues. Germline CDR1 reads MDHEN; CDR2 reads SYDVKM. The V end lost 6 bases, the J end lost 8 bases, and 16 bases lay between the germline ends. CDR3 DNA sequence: TGTGCCAGCAGACGATATGCCAGTTTCGGCTACACCTTC. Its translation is CASRRYASFGYTF.

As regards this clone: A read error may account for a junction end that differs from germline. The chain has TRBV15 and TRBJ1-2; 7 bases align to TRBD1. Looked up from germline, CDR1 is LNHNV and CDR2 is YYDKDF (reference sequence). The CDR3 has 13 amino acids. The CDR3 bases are TGTGCCACCAGCAGAGAACAGGGGATAGGCTACCCCTTC. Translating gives CATSREQGIGYPF.

CDR3 region: CASSVDSGSYDGQYF. The CDR3 DNA sequence: TGTGCCAGCAGCGTAGATAGCGGAAGCTACGATGGGCAGTACTTC. The chain has TRBV9 and TRBJ2-7; D possibly corresponds to TRBD2 (6 bases). Germline V gene sequence: CDR1 SGDLS, CDR2 YYNGEE. The CDR3 runs to 15 residues. Trimming cost V 0 bases and J 9 bases, with 19 bases left between them.

Here the CDR3 reads CASRPISSGIRDTGELFF. In DNA, the CDR3 is TGCGCCAGCCGTCCAATTTCTAGCGGGATAAGGGACACCGGGGAGCTGTTTTTT. V and J are TRBV5-1 and TRBJ2-2; TRBD2 matches at 9 bases. Germline loops: CDR1 SGHRS, CDR2 YFSETQ. CDR3 length equals 18 residues. V was pared by 7 bases and J by 3 bases, with 16 bases of the junction left unmatched.

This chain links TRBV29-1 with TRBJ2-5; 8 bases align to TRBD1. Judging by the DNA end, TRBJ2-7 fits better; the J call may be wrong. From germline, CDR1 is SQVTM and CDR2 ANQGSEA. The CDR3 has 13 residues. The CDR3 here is CSVLATGDGEQYF. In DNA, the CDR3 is TGCAGCGTCCTGGCGACAGGGGATGGCGAGCAGTACTTC.

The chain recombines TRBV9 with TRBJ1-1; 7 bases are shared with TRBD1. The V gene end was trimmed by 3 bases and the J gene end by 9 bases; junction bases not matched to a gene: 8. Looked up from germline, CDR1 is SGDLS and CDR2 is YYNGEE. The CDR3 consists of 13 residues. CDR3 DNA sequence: TGTGCCAGCAGCGGGTCCGACAGGGTGAAAGCTTTCTTT. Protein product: CASSGSDRVKAFF.

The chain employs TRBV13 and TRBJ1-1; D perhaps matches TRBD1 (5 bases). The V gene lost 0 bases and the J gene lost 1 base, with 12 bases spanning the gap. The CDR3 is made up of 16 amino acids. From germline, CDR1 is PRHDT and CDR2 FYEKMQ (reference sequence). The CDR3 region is CASSLGWAGSNTEAFF. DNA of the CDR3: TGTGCCAGCAGCTTAGGCTGGGCAGGGTCGAACACTGAAGCTTTCTTT.

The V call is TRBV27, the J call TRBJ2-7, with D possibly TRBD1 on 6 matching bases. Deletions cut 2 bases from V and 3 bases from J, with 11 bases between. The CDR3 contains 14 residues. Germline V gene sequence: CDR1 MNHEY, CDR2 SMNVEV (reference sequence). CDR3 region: CASSLHQGIYEQYF. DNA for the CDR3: TGTGCCAGCAGTTTACATCAGGGGATCTACGAGCAGTACTTC.

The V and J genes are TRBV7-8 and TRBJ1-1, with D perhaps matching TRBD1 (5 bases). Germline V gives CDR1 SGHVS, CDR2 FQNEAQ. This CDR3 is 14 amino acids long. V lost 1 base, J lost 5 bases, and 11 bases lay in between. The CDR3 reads CASSLDRRDTEAFF. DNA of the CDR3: TGTGCCAGCAGCTTAGACAGGAGAGATACTGAAGCTTTCTTT.

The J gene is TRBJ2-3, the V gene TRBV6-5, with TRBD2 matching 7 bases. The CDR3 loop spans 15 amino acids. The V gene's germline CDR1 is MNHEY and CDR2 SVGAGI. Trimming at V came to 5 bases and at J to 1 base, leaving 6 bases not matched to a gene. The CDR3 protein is CASSTPSGGTDTQYF. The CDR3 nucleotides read TGTGCCAGCAGTACCCCTAGCGGAGGCACAGATACGCAGTATTTT.

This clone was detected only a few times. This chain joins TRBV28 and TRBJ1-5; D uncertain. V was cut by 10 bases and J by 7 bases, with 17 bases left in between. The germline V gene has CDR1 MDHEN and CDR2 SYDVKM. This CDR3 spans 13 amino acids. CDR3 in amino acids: CATGPGFGQPQHF. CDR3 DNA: TGTGCCACCGGGCCGGGATTCGGACAGCCCCAGCATTTT. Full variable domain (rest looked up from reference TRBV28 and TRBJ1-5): DVKVTQSSRYLVKRTGEKVFLECVQDMDHENMFWYRQDPGLGLRLIYFSYDVKMKEKGDIPEGYSVSREKKERFSLILESASTNQTSMYLCATGPGFGQPQHFGDGTRLSIL.

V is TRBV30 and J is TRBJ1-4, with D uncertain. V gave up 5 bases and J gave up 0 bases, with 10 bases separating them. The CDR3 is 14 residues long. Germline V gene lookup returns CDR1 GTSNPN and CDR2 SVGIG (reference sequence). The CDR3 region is CAWEDGATNEKLFF. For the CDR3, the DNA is TGTGCCTGGGAGGACGGGGCAACTAATGAAAAACTGTTTTTT.

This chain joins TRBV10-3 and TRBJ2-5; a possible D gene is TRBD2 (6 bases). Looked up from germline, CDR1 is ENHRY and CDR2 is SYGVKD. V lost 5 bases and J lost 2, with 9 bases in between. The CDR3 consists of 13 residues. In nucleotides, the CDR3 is TGTGCCATCAGTCCCGGGACTCAAGAGACCCAGTACTTC. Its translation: CAISPGTQETQYF.

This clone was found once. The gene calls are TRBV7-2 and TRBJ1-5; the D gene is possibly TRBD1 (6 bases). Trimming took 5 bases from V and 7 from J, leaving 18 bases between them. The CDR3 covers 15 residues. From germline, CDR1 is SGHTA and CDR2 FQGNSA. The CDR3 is CASSPGGGERQPQHF. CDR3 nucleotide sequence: TGTGCCAGCAGCCCGGGGGGGGGCGAGCGACAGCCCCAGCATTTT.

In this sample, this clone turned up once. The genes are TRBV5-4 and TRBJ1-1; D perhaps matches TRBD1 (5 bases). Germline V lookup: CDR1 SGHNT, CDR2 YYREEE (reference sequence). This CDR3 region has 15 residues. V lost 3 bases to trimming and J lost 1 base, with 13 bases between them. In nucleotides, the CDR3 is TGTGCCAGCAGCTCCAATTACGACAGGAACACTGAAGCTTTCTTT. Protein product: CASSSNYDRNTEAFF.

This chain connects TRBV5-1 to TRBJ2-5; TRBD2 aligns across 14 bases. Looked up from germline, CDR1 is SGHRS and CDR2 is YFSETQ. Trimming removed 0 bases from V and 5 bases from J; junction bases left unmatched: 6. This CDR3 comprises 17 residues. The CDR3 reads CASSLGLAGGPWETQYF. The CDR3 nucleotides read TGCGCCAGCAGCTTGGGACTAGCGGGGGGGCCTTGGGAGACCCAGTACTTC.

The CDR3 protein is CASSAPPGGGEQYF. For the CDR3, the DNA is TGTGCCAGCAGCGCGCCCCCGGGGGGGGGCGAGCAGTACTTC. The chain carries TRBV9 and TRBJ2-7; 8 bases map to TRBD2. CDR1 is SGDLS and CDR2 is YYNGEE in the germline V gene. This CDR3 is built from 14 residues. Trimming cost V 3 bases and J 6 bases; bases outside gene matches: 8.